Below are 19 T cell receptor beta chains sequenced from a single sample in a study of T cell repertoires in cytomegalovirus infection. No cognate antigen is known for these TCRs. TCRdb passed the reads through MiXCR, listing each CDR3 protein once. Altogether about 60,000 distinct CDR3 sequences are present, 33% being singletons, with the ten largest covering around 70%. The sequenced sample was PBMCs, sequenced either directly or after in vitro stimulation (not recorded which). The receptors stem from a human donor in good health (CMV status not recorded). Some clones in this sample may be carry-over from other donors' samples.

A few counts support this clonotype. The rearrangement links TRBV6-6 to TRBJ2-1, with TRBD2 identical over 10 bases. Per the germline V gene, CDR1 is MNHNY and CDR2 is SVGAGI (reference sequence). This CDR3 contains 17 residues. V dropped 0 bases and J dropped 4; count of bases not matched to a gene: 6. DNA for the CDR3: TGTGCCAGCAGTTACTCGGCTAGCGGGGGTTATTACAATGAGCAGTTCTTC. Translating gives CASSYSASGGYYNEQFF.

The chain employs TRBV20-1 and TRBJ1-2; D is perhaps TRBD1 (5 bases). V gave up 1 base and J gave up 0 bases, with 15 bases separating them. The length of the CDR3 is 16 residues. CDR1 and CDR2 (germline): DFQATT, SNEGSKA (reference sequence). The CDR3 DNA is TGCAGTGCTAGAGGCACCTCGGGGGAAGCTAACTATGGCTACACCTTC. This gives the protein CSARGTSGEANYGYTF.

Only a few counts were recorded for this clonotype. This chain joins TRBV7-6 and TRBJ2-5; maybe TRBD1 (5 bases). The CDR3 totals 13 residues. The germline gives CDR1 SGHVS, CDR2 FNYEAQ. V shed 5 bases and J shed 3 bases, with 10 bases lying between them. The CDR3: CASSRTPEETQYF. The CDR3 DNA reads TGTGCCAGCAGCCGGACACCGGAAGAGACCCAGTACTTC.

The chain combines TRBV3-1 with TRBJ2-7; D might be TRBD1 or TRBD2, each matching 6 bases. The CDR3 has 14 residues. The ends were cut back, 4 bases at V and 3 bases at J, with 13 bases in the middle. Germline CDR1 LGHDT, CDR2 YNNKEL (reference sequence). This chain's CDR3 is CASSLGGGIYEQYF. DNA of the CDR3: TGTGCCAGCAGCCTCGGAGGGGGGATCTACGAGCAGTACTTC.

The chain joins TRBV2 to TRBJ2-6; D is unclear. V was trimmed by 5 bases and J by 2 bases, leaving 7 bases between them. From germline, CDR1 is SNHLY and CDR2 FYNNEI. This CDR3 is built from 14 residues. The CDR3 sequence is CASSPPAGANVLTF. CDR3 DNA: TGTGCCAGCAGTCCCCCGGCTGGGGCCAACGTCCTGACTTTC.

The genes are TRBV6-8 and TRBJ1-2, with 7 bases identical to TRBD1. CDR3 length: 13 residues. From germline, CDR1 is MNHGY and CDR2 SAAAGT. The V segment lost 7 bases and the J segment 4 bases; nucleotides outside the gene matches: 6. CDR3 residues: CASTRDSAYGYTF. CDR3 DNA: TGTGCCAGCACTAGGGACAGCGCCTATGGCTACACCTTC.

The V and J genes are TRBV5-3 and TRBJ1-3, with a possible D match to TRBD1 (5 bases). TRBV5-3 is flagged as an ORF with uncertain function. The CDR3 extends over 16 amino acids. Trimming shortened V by 8 bases and J by 4 bases, and 22 bases separated the two germline ends. CDR3 coding DNA: TGTGCCAGCAGCCCAGGGACGGACCCTGGGGGAAACACCATATATTTT. As protein: CASSPGTDPGGNTIYF.

The chain joins TRBV12-3 or TRBV12-4 to TRBJ1-1; the D is unclear. With 7 bases removed from V and 5 bases from J, the gap between germline ends came to 17 bases. The CDR3 contains 14 residues. Here the CDR3 DNA reads TGTGCCAGCATTAAGCCAGCGGGAGGGACTGAAGCTTTCTTT. It codes for CASIKPAGGTEAFF.

The chain has TRBV27 and TRBJ1-5; the D is unclear. V lost 2 bases to trimming and J lost 5 bases, with 10 bases between them. This CDR3 spans 14 amino acids. From germline, CDR1 is MNHEY and CDR2 SMNVEV (reference sequence). Here the CDR3 DNA reads TGTGCCAGCAGTTTAGGAGGCTGGGATCAGCCCCAGCATTTT. Residues: CASSLGGWDQPQHF.

The genes are TRBV13 and TRBJ2-3; TRBD2 matches 8 bases. Germline trimming cut 5 bases from V and 6 bases from J; bases unmatched to any gene: 13. Germline assignment: CDR1 PRHDT and CDR2 FYEKMQ (reference sequence). The CDR3 extends over 16 amino acids. The CDR3 spells CASSPTSGQARDTQYF. CDR3 nucleotide sequence: TGTGCCAGCAGCCCCACTAGCGGCCAAGCCAGGGATACGCAGTATTTT.

The table lists this clonotype with a few counts. At one end, the junction sequence differs from germline, possibly due to a read error. The chain uses TRBV5-3 and TRBJ1-2, with 7 bases that match TRBD1. TRBV5-3 is classed as an ORF, of uncertain function. The CDR3 has 12 amino acids. The CDR3 spells CASSWDRWGYTF. The DNA of the CDR3 is TGTGCCAGCAGCTGGGACAGATGGGGCTACACCTTC.

At least ten counts were recorded for this clonotype. The genes are TRBV7-2 and TRBJ2-7; perhaps TRBD1 as D (5 bases). Between the trimmed V and J ends, which lost 2 bases and 4 bases, there was a span of 12 bases. CDR1 SGHTA and CDR2 FQGNSA come from the germline V gene. This CDR3 has 14 amino acids. The chain's CDR3 is CASSLMAGQYEQYF. Written as DNA, the CDR3 is TGTGCCAGCAGCTTAATGGCAGGGCAATACGAGCAGTACTTC.

This chain links TRBV7-8 with TRBJ2-5; possibly TRBD1 for D (5 bases). The length of the CDR3 is 14 residues. CDR1 and CDR2 (germline): SGHVS, FQNEAQ. Trimming removed 5 bases from V and 2 bases from J, with 12 bases in between. The CDR3 region has the DNA TGTGCCAGCAGCACACGGACACTGCAAGAGACCCAGTACTTC. Encoded protein: CASSTRTLQETQYF.

A few counts support this clonotype. The rearrangement links TRBV9 to TRBJ2-1; D could derive from TRBD1 or TRBD2 (5 bases each). V was trimmed by 0 bases and J by 1 base, leaving 8 bases between them. The CDR3 has 15 amino acids. In germline, CDR1 is SGDLS, CDR2 YYNGEE. The CDR3: CASSVGDPSYNEQFF. In nucleotides, the CDR3 is TGTGCCAGCAGCGTAGGGGACCCGTCCTACAATGAGCAGTTCTTC.

This clonotype has ten or more counts. The rearrangement joins TRBV2 to TRBJ1-1, with TRBD1 as a possible D gene (5 bases). V lost 6 bases, J lost 3 bases, and 14 bases lay in between. The V gene's germline CDR1 is SNHLY and CDR2 FYNNEI. The CDR3 length is 14 residues. This chain's CDR3 is CASSQQTVDTEAFF. CDR3 sequence (DNA): TGTGCCAGCAGCCAACAGACAGTTGACACTGAAGCTTTCTTT.

The rearrangement uses TRBV4-1 and TRBJ1-6; weak D call: TRBD1 (6 bases). This CDR3 has 16 amino acids. CDR1 and CDR2 from the germline V gene are MGHRA and YSYEKL. V dropped 0 bases and J dropped 11 bases, with 17 bases sitting between them. The CDR3: CASSQDAAGDTAPLHF. The DNA for the CDR3 is TGCGCCAGCAGCCAAGATGCGGCAGGGGATACGGCACCCCTCCACTTT.

The genes are TRBV7-2 and TRBJ2-3; tentative D call: TRBD1 (6 bases). Per the germline V gene, CDR1 is SGHTA and CDR2 is FQGNSA. V dropped 10 bases and J dropped 1 base, with 12 bases sitting between them. The CDR3 consists of 13 residues. The CDR3 region has the DNA TGTGCCATTCCAGGGGTCGGCACAGATACGCAGTATTTT. Amino acids: CAIPGVGTDTQYF.

The chain employs TRBV5-4 and TRBJ2-2; 8 bases are shared with TRBD1. This CDR3 spans 15 amino acids. The germline V gene encodes CDR1 SGHNT and CDR2 YYREEE (reference sequence). J lost 4 bases, V lost 3 bases, and 5 bases had no gene match. CDR3 DNA: TGTGCCAGCAGCTGGGAGGACAGGGCCACCGGGGAGCTGTTTTTT. It translates to CASSWEDRATGELFF.

The chain is built from TRBV18 and TRBJ2-3, with no clear D. The CDR3 is 14 amino acids. The ends were cut back, 2 bases at V and 0 bases at J, with 6 bases in the middle. The germline V gene has CDR1 KGHSH and CDR2 LQKENI. The CDR3 DNA reads TGTGCCAGCTCACCAGACTTGAGCACAGATACGCAGTATTTT. Translated, it gives CASSPDLSTDTQYF.